The 15 T cell receptor beta chains below come from one sample, sequenced in a study of control samples from healthy donors and cancer patients. Measured with immunoSEQ multiplex PCR; TCRdb has only the in-frame clones, and not every one. The data show about 410,000 clones, around 90% seen once. What was sequenced was PBMCs. Receptors originate from a man aged 35 to 55 with head and neck cancer.

This chain uses TRBV4-3 with TRBJ1-3; D not resolved. This CDR3 region has 13 residues. V shed 4 bases and J shed 2 bases, with 6 bases lying between them. The germline gives CDR1 LGHNA, CDR2 YSLEER. The chain's CDR3 is CASSPSPGNTIYF. CDR3 DNA: TGCGCCAGCAGCCCCTCCCCTGGAAACACCATATATTTT.

The V call is TRBV11-3, the J call TRBJ2-3, with 10 bases matching TRBD2. The trim removed 9 bases at V and 0 bases at J, leaving 6 bases unmatched. The CDR3 is 15 amino acids. Germline CDR1 reads SGHNT; CDR2 reads YENEEA. Here the CDR3 DNA reads TGTGCCAGTGCTAGCGGGGGACTTAGCACAGATACGCAGTATTTT. Translation gives CASASGGLSTDTQYF.

Here the CDR3 DNA reads TGTGCCAGCCGTCTCTTAGGAAGTGATAATGAAAAACTGTTTTTT. Its protein product is CASRLLGSDNEKLFF. The rearrangement uses TRBV6-5 and TRBJ1-4; D unclear. Germline loops: CDR1 MNHEY, CDR2 SVGAGI. Deletions cut 8 bases from V and 4 bases from J, with 17 bases between. This CDR3 region has 15 residues.

The chain couples TRBV19 to TRBJ1-5; D is ambiguous. The CDR3 extends over 14 amino acids. The V end lost 5 bases, the J end lost 3 bases, and 11 bases lay between the germline ends. CDR1 and CDR2 (germline): LNHDA, SQIVND (reference sequence). Here the CDR3 DNA reads TGTGCCAGTAGTGTCCGGGCCTTCAATCAGCCCCAGCATTTT. It encodes CASSVRAFNQPQHF.

In this sample, this clone turned up once. The chain combines TRBV11-1 with TRBJ2-3; D is unclear. Per germline, CDR1 SGHAT and CDR2 FQDESV (reference sequence). The CDR3 has 15 amino acids. Trimming cost V 1 base and J 0 bases, with 8 bases left between them. This chain's CDR3 is CASSLVAASTDTQYF. CDR3 nucleotides: TGTGCCAGCAGCTTAGTAGCAGCTAGCACAGATACGCAGTATTTT.

The chain couples TRBV2 to TRBJ1-6; 10 nucleotides match TRBD1. Trimming took 5 bases from V and 10 from J; bases not matched to a gene: 8. Germline assignment: CDR1 SNHLY and CDR2 FYNNEI. This CDR3 has 15 amino acids. CDR3 DNA sequence: TGTGCCAGCAGTCAAAGGGACAGGGGAGGATCACCCCTCCACTTT. Protein product: CASSQRDRGGSPLHF. The full variable domain, in which reference TRBV2 and TRBJ1-6 provide the parts outside the CDR3, is EPEVTQTPSHQVTQMGQEVILRCVPISNHLYFYWYRQILGQKVEFLVSFYNNEISEKSEIFDDQFSVERPDGSNFTLKIRSTKLEDSAMYFCASSQRDRGGSPLHFGNGTRLTVT.

The J gene is TRBJ1-5, the V gene TRBV29-1; D gene uncertain. CDR3 length: 14 residues. V dropped 6 bases and J dropped 4 bases, with 16 bases sitting between them. The germline CDR1 and CDR2 sequences are SQVTM and ANQGSEA. The CDR3, as DNA: TGCAGCGTAGCCTCGGGGAGGACTAATCAGCCCCAGCATTTT. This codes for CSVASGRTNQPQHF.

The rearrangement links TRBV9 to TRBJ2-7; TRBD2 matches 7 bases. CDR1 is SGDLS and CDR2 is YYNGEE in the germline V gene. J gave up 0 bases and V 0 bases, and 3 bases lay outside the gene matches. The CDR3 consists of 15 residues. CDR3 amino acids: CASSVGRESSYEQYF. CDR3 sequence (DNA): TGTGCCAGCAGCGTAGGGCGGGAGAGCTCCTACGAGCAGTACTTC.

This clone turned up a few times. The V call is TRBV6-5, the J call TRBJ1-1; TRBD1 is a possible D gene (6 bases). The CDR3 sequence is 14 residues long. V dropped 6 bases and J dropped 1 base, with 12 bases sitting between them. Germline V gene lookup returns CDR1 MNHEY and CDR2 SVGAGI. The CDR3 is CASSNRARNTEAFF. The CDR3 DNA sequence: TGTGCCAGCAGCAACAGGGCCCGGAACACTGAAGCTTTCTTT.

The chain links TRBV27 to TRBJ1-5; D unclear. The germline V gene encodes CDR1 MNHEY and CDR2 SMNVEV (reference sequence). V was cut by 3 bases and J by 1 base, with 10 bases left in between. This CDR3 has 15 residues. CDR3 protein: CASSLAVDSNQPQHF. In DNA, the CDR3 is TGTGCCAGCAGTTTGGCCGTCGACAGCAATCAGCCCCAGCATTTT.

The chain is built from TRBV29-1 and TRBJ2-7; 10 bases align to TRBD2. The CDR3 sequence is 15 residues long. V trimming: 0 bases; J trimming: 5 bases; junction bases outside the gene matches: 7. Germline assignment: CDR1 SQVTM and CDR2 ANQGSEA. The CDR3 DNA follows: TGCAGCGTTGAAGATCCGCTAGCGGGAGCAAACGAGCAGTACTTC. Encoded protein: CSVEDPLAGANEQYF.

The V and J genes are TRBV10-2 and TRBJ1-1; the D gene is possibly TRBD1 (6 bases). The length of the CDR3 is 16 residues. V lost 4 bases and J 4 bases, leaving 19 bases between the germline ends. The germline CDR1 and CDR2 sequences are WSHSY and SAAADI. The CDR3 protein is CASSVGVEGGGTEAFF. CDR3 bases: TGCGCCAGCAGTGTAGGGGTCGAGGGAGGGGGCACTGAAGCTTTCTTT.

This clone was picked up one time. The chain combines TRBV19 with TRBJ1-6; D may be TRBD1 (5 bases). Per the germline V gene, CDR1 is LNHDA and CDR2 is SQIVND (reference sequence). V shed 7 bases and J shed 6 bases, with 19 bases lying between them. The CDR3 runs 16 residues. CDR3 nucleotides: TGTGCCAGTACTAGGGGTCAGCGAATGGCTAATTCACCCCTCCACTTT. It specifies CASTRGQRMANSPLHF.

The chain couples TRBV5-4 to TRBJ2-1; TRBD1 might be the D (5 bases). Looked up from germline, CDR1 is SGHNT and CDR2 is YYREEE (reference sequence). V was shortened by 1 base and J by 8 bases, with 13 bases between the two germline ends. The CDR3 spans 14 residues. This CDR3 is CASSLTGAWDEQFF. The CDR3 DNA reads as TGTGCCAGCAGCTTGACAGGTGCCTGGGATGAGCAGTTCTTC. The full variable domain, rest sourced from reference TRBV5-4 and TRBJ2-1, is ETGVTQSPTHLIKTRGQQVTLRCSSQSGHNTVSWYQQALGQGPQFIFQYYREEENGRGNFPPRFSGLQFPNYSSELNVNALELDDSALYLCASSLTGAWDEQFFGPGTRLTVL.

V and J are TRBV6-6 and TRBJ2-1; D perhaps matches TRBD2 (5 bases). Germline values: CDR1 MNHNY, CDR2 SVGAGI (reference sequence). The CDR3 has 14 amino acids. V was clipped by 5 bases and J by 2 bases, with 10 bases between them. The CDR3 protein is CASSLDGTYNEQFF. The CDR3 DNA sequence: TGTGCCAGCAGTCTAGACGGGACCTACAATGAGCAGTTCTTC.